This T cell receptor beta chain was captured in a study of cytomegalovirus exposure and HLA in healthy donors. The CDR3 consists of 13 residues. V dropped 5 bases and J dropped 3 bases, with 10 bases sitting between them. The germline gives CDR1 SEHNR, CDR2 FQNEAQ (reference sequence). PCR primers comprised 60 Vbeta and 13 Jbeta primers. Clones were sequenced by immunoSEQ multiplex PCR, and TCRdb holds only the in-frame ones, with some missing. The sample contains over 200,000 clones, over 65% of which appear only once. The rearrangement uses TRBV7-9 and TRBJ1-1; D is unclear. Source material: PBMCs. This TCR was sampled from a woman in her fifties or sixties in good health and CMV-seropositive. The CDR3 spells CASSREGDTEAFF. The CDR3 region has the DNA TGTGCCAGCAGCCGAGAAGGAGACACTGAAGCTTTCTTT.